The present T cell receptor (beta chain) was sequenced within a study of T cells in women clearing cervical HPV infection. CDR3 length equals 14 residues. Germline V gene data show CDR1 as LNHDA and CDR2 as SQIVND (reference sequence). Generated by immunoSEQ multiplex PCR, the TCRdb table keeps only in-frame clones and is missing some. The repertoire table contains some 31,000 clones. As for this clone: The CDR3 end lies 3 residues beyond the end of the read and is filled in from the germline J gene.

Sample: blood buffy coat. This TCR derives from a woman between 18 and 70 years old with a cervical HPV16 infection that either progressed to CIN3+ or cleared (not recorded which). The V gene is TRBV19, the J gene TRBJ1-2; TRBD1 is a possible D gene (5 bases). CDR3 bases read: TGTGCCAGTAGTATGGGACTAGCGGGAAGTGAC. It yields the protein CASSMGLAGSD. The CDR3 reads in full as CASSMGLAGSDYTF. The whole variable domain, remainder taken from reference TRBV19 and TRBJ1-2, is DGGITQSPKYLFRKEGQNVTLSCEQNLNHDAMYWYRQDPGQGLRLIYYSQIVNDFQKGDIAEGYSVSREKKESFPLTVTSAQKNPTAFYLCASSMGLAGSDYTFGSGTRLTVV.